Listed below are T cell receptor beta chains from one sample, sequenced in a study of cytomegalovirus exposure and HLA in healthy donors. Sequencing was performed with immunoSEQ multiplex PCR; in TCRdb, only in-frame clones are kept and a portion is missing. Among about 200,000 clones listed, 81% were seen once. What was sequenced was PBMCs. The receptors were gathered from a man aged 18 to 30 in good health and CMV-seronegative. The CDR3 runs from the conserved cysteine through the conserved F or W. Fields, in order: J gene, clone size, V gene, CDR3 protein. Part of the rows lack a size; the others show once, few, many or a class for expanded clones.

J gene: TRBJ2-7; clone size: -; V gene: TRBV4-1; CDR3 protein: CASSQEVLAGAGYEQYF
J gene: TRBJ2-7; clone size: few; V gene: TRBV2; CDR3 protein: CASSELTGAYEQYF
J gene: TRBJ2-1; clone size: few; V gene: TRBV4-2; CDR3 protein: CASSQDSAGRSYNEQFF
J gene: TRBJ2-5; clone size: -; V gene: TRBV7-9; CDR3 protein: CASSPTAVGTQYF
J gene: TRBJ2-5; clone size: -; V gene: TRBV7-2; CDR3 protein: CASSLDSQETQYF
J gene: TRBJ2-3; clone size: -; V gene: TRBV4-3; CDR3 protein: CASSQGQGRADTQYF
J gene: TRBJ1-2; clone size: -; V gene: TRBV4-3; CDR3 protein: CASSQEIQAPVDGYTF
J gene: TRBJ1-1; clone size: -; V gene: TRBV25-1; CDR3 protein: CASSARMTDTEAFF
J gene: TRBJ2-5; clone size: -; V gene: TRBV19; CDR3 protein: CASSTGQQETQYF
J gene: TRBJ2-5; clone size: -; V gene: TRBV7-9; CDR3 protein: CASSFGGEAQYF
J gene: TRBJ1-5; clone size: -; V gene: TRBV4-1; CDR3 protein: CASSQAGTGRSSQPQHF
J gene: TRBJ1-4; clone size: once; V gene: TRBV5-1; CDR3 protein: CASSLDGGQLNEKLFF
J gene: TRBJ2-5; clone size: once; V gene: TRBV2; CDR3 protein: CASSVAGVGETQYF
J gene: TRBJ2-7; clone size: -; V gene: TRBV7-2; CDR3 protein: CASSLLAALGRGEQYF
J gene: TRBJ1-6; clone size: once; V gene: TRBV30; CDR3 protein: CAWRGEGVSPLHF
J gene: TRBJ2-2; clone size: -; V gene: TRBV4-2; CDR3 protein: CASSQGQTSGNTGELFF
J gene: TRBJ1-4; clone size: -; V gene: TRBV27; CDR3 protein: CASTRRGSTNEKLFF
J gene: TRBJ1-1; clone size: -; V gene: TRBV19; CDR3 protein: CASRGGSHLLMNTEAFF
J gene: TRBJ1-2; clone size: -; V gene: TRBV4-2; CDR3 protein: CASSQPGQDYGYTF
J gene: TRBJ2-1; clone size: -; V gene: TRBV12-2; CDR3 protein: CASRLEYPSGFYNEQFF
J gene: TRBJ2-5; clone size: once; V gene: TRBV5-1; CDR3 protein: CASSSRTSGGASTQYF
J gene: TRBJ1-5; clone size: -; V gene: TRBV11-2; CDR3 protein: CASSLTGEIDQPQHF
J gene: TRBJ1-5; clone size: -; V gene: TRBV18; CDR3 protein: CASSPRQQTDYSNQPQHF
J gene: TRBJ2-1; clone size: -; V gene: TRBV5-6; CDR3 protein: CASSLPSGEGREGNEQFF
J gene: TRBJ1-2; clone size: -; V gene: TRBV7-9; CDR3 protein: CASSNRGGYTF
J gene: TRBJ2-7; clone size: -; V gene: TRBV29-1; CDR3 protein: CSVKTGQGIEQYF
J gene: TRBJ2-1; clone size: once; V gene: TRBV4-3; CDR3 protein: CASSHADRTTQQFF
J gene: TRBJ2-3; clone size: few; V gene: TRBV25-1; CDR3 protein: CASSGQGTWDTDTQYF
J gene: TRBJ1-1; clone size: -; V gene: TRBV7-2; CDR3 protein: CASSLARNTEAFF